A selection of T cell receptor beta chains follows, all from one sample in a study of blood T cell repertoires in COVID-19. Here immunoSEQ multiplex PCR was the method, and the copy in TCRdb shows in-frame clones only, minus some. The table shows roughly 500,000 clones, with 70% to 90% occurring only once. The material sequenced was PBMCs or T cells enriched from blood (not recorded which). Receptors originate from a woman in her forties who had recovered from COVID-19. The CDR3 runs from the conserved cysteine through the conserved F or W. The order of the fields is clone size, V gene, J gene, D gene, CDR3 DNA, CDR3 protein. D genes are given only for firm matches. Clone size appears in some rows only: once, few, many, or a class for an expanded clone.

>few|TRBV29-1|TRBJ1-2|.
TGCAGCGTTGATAGGGGGGGCGCATACTATGGCTACACCTTC
CSVDRGGAYYGYTF
>once|TRBV9|TRBJ2-2|.
TGTGCCAGCAGCGTATCCGGGAGTATCGGCGGGGAGCTGTTTTTT
CASSVSGSIGGELFF
>once|TRBV10-3|TRBJ2-7|.
TGTGCCATCAGTGGGGAGAGGAGTCCCTACGAGCAGTACTTC
CAISGERSPYEQYF
>.|TRBV3-1/TRBV3-2|TRBJ2-1|.
TGTGCCAGCAGCCAAGTCCAGGGCGGCGCCAATGAGCAGTTCTTC
CASSQVQGGANEQFF
>.|TRBV9|TRBJ2-3|.
TGTGCCAGCAGCCGAACGAGGGACACAGATACGCAGTATTTT
CASSRTRDTDTQYF
>.|TRBV27|TRBJ2-7|.
TGTGCCAGCAGTCCGGGACACCCCTACGAGCAGTACTTC
CASSPGHPYEQYF
>.|TRBV6-1|TRBJ1-2|.
TGTGCCAGCAGTGGAAAAGTCCCATACGCAGTCAACTATGGCTACACCTTC
CASSGKVPYAVNYGYTF
>.|TRBV7-9|TRBJ2-7|TRBD2
TGTGCCAGCAGCCCTCGCGAGCCGACTAGCGGGAGGTTATACGAGCAGTACTTC
CASSPREPTSGRLYEQYF
>.|TRBV27|TRBJ1-5|.
TGTGCCAGCAGTTTACAATCAGGGAGGGGTCAGCCCCAGCATTTT
CASSLQSGRGQPQHF
>.|TRBV7-9|TRBJ1-2|TRBD1
TGTGCCAGCAGCCCACGACAGGGGCATTTCTATGGCTACACCTTC
CASSPRQGHFYGYTF
>.|TRBV5-1|TRBJ1-3|TRBD1
TGCGCCAGCAGGCCCTCAGGGGGCCTAAGCTCTGGAAACACCATATATTTT
CASRPSGGLSSGNTIYF
>once|TRBV19|TRBJ1-5|.
TGTGCCAGTAGTATTGGCAGAACGAGGTATCAGCCCCAGCATTTT
CASSIGRTRYQPQHF
>.|TRBV28|TRBJ1-5|TRBD1
TGTGCCAGCAGTTTGCCCTCGGGACAGGGGTGGTTTGGCAATCAGCCCCAGCATTTT
CASSLPSGQGWFGNQPQHF
>few|TRBV7-2|TRBJ1-3|TRBD1
TGTGCCAGCAGTCAAACAGGGGCAGGGGGAAACACCATATATTTT
CASSQTGAGGNTIYF
>.|TRBV27|TRBJ2-7|.
TGTGCCAGCAGTTTTTCGGGGGGATCGACAGGGGTGAGTTCCTACGAGCAGTACTTC
CASSFSGGSTGVSSYEQYF
>.|TRBV5-8|TRBJ2-2|.
TGTGCCAGCAGCCCCCCCCGGAGAAAGGCCGGGGAGCTGTTTTTT
CASSPPRRKAGELFF
>once|TRBV29-1|TRBJ1-6|.
TGCAGCGTCCAGGACAGAACGGATTCACCCCTCCACTTT
CSVQDRTDSPLHF
>.|TRBV19|TRBJ1-2|.
TGTGCCAGTAGTATAGGGGCGGGGAACTATGGCTACACCTTC
CASSIGAGNYGYTF
>.|TRBV7-9|TRBJ1-2|.
TGTGCCAGCAGCTCCTCGCCCGGAGAGGGCTATGGCTACACCTTC
CASSSSPGEGYGYTF
>.|TRBV28|TRBJ2-7|TRBD2
TGTGCCAGCAGTTTATCCGGGACTAGCGGAGGCGATTATAATTGGGAGCAGTACTTC
CASSLSGTSGGDYNWEQYF
>few|TRBV18|TRBJ2-7|.
TGTGCCAGCTCACCACATAACTACGAGCAGTACTTC
CASSPHNYEQYF
>.|TRBV6-5|TRBJ1-4|TRBD1
TGTGCCAGCAGCCTGAACAGGGGGCAAGGTGAAAAACTGTTTTTT
CASSLNRGQGEKLFF
>.|TRBV7-2|TRBJ2-1|TRBD2
TGTGCCAGCAGCTTAGAGGCGGGAGCCATCTACAATGAGCAGTTCTTC
CASSLEAGAIYNEQFF
>.|TRBV18|TRBJ1-2|TRBD1
TGTGCCAGCTCACCACTTATTTCCTTGGGACAGGATCCCTATGGCTACACCTTC
CASSPLISLGQDPYGYTF
>.|TRBV7-9|TRBJ2-1|.
TGTGCCAGCAGCCGAGACTCCTACAATGAGCAGTTCTTC
CASSRDSYNEQFF
>.|TRBV19|TRBJ2-7|TRBD1
TGTGCCAGTAGTGTCGGGACAGGGGGCCCCTACGAGCAGTACTTC
CASSVGTGGPYEQYF
>.|TRBV11-2|TRBJ2-1|.
TGTGCCAGCAGCTTATACCAGGGCTACAATGAGCAGTTCTTC
CASSLYQGYNEQFF
>.|TRBV27|TRBJ2-1|TRBD2
TGTGCCAGCAGACGACTAGCGGATGGTAATGAGCAGTTCTTC
CASRRLADGNEQFF
>.|TRBV11-2|TRBJ2-4|.
TGTGCCAGCAGCTTAGGGGCGGGCTGGGACATTCAGTACTTC
CASSLGAGWDIQYF
>.|TRBV6-5|TRBJ2-7|.
TGTGCCAGCAGCCCCGACAATACCCTGGGTCGCGAGCAGTACTTC
CASSPDNTLGREQYF
>.|TRBV15|TRBJ1-4|.
TGTGCCACCAGCAGACAAGGGAGTAATGAAAAACTGTTTTTT
CATSRQGSNEKLFF
>few|TRBV7-8|TRBJ1-1|.
TGTGCCAGCAGCTTAGGAGCAGGGTTTAGCACTGAAGCTTTCTTT
CASSLGAGFSTEAFF
>once|TRBV19|TRBJ1-6|TRBD1
TGTGCCAGTAGTAGATTATCGGGACAGGGAATGGTTTCCTATAATTCACCCCTCCACTTT
CASSRLSGQGMVSYNSPLHF
>.|TRBV11-2|TRBJ2-1|.
TGTGCCAGCAGCCCAGTGAGGGAGACCCACAATGAGCAGTTCTTC
CASSPVRETHNEQFF
>.|TRBV20-1|TRBJ1-3|.
TGCAGTGCTAGTGCAGGGGCAGCCGGAAACACCATATATTTT
CSASAGAAGNTIYF
>.|TRBV16|TRBJ2-3|TRBD2
TGTGCCAGCTCTTCCTGGACAACTAGCGGGACAGATACGCAGTATTTT
CASSSWTTSGTDTQYF
>.|TRBV7-9|TRBJ1-1|.
TGTGCCAGCAGCTTACTCGGAGGGGTGAACACTGAAGCTTTCTTT
CASSLLGGVNTEAFF
>.|TRBV7-2|TRBJ1-1|.
TGTGCCAGCCACAGGGAGCGGGGGCGGTACACTGAAGCTTTCTTT
CASHRERGRYTEAFF
>.|TRBV7-2|TRBJ2-7|.
TGTGCCAGCAGCTTGGCCTCGGGACTCTCCTACGAGCAGTACTTC
CASSLASGLSYEQYF
>.|TRBV6-5|TRBJ1-3|.
TGTGCCAGCAGTTACGACAGAAGAAACACCATATATTTT
CASSYDRRNTIYF
>.|TRBV9|TRBJ2-7|.
TGTGCCAGCAGTAATGCTGACAGCACCTACTACGAGCAGTACTTC
CASSNADSTYYEQYF
>.|TRBV14|TRBJ1-2|.
TGTGCCAGCAGCCAAGACAGGGTTGGCTACACCTTC
CASSQDRVGYTF
>.|TRBV5-4|TRBJ2-3|TRBD2
TGTGCCAGCAGCCACCCAACGACTAGCGGGCCCACAGATACGCAGTATTTT
CASSHPTTSGPTDTQYF
>.|TRBV9|TRBJ1-1|TRBD1
TGTGCCAGCCGCCCGGGACAGGGGGGAAACACTGAAGCTTTCTTT
CASRPGQGGNTEAFF
>.|TRBV6-5|TRBJ1-6|.
TGTGCCAGCAGTTACTCGCGGCAGGGTAATTCACCCCTCCACTTT
CASSYSRQGNSPLHF
>.|TRBV7-9|TRBJ2-5|.
TGTGCCAGCACCCTCAACCAGGGGCAAGAGACCCAGTACTTC
CASTLNQGQETQYF
>.|TRBV5-5|TRBJ2-2|TRBD2
TGTGCCAGCAGCTTATTAACTAGCGGCACCGGGGAGCTGTTTTTT
CASSLLTSGTGELFF
>.|TRBV27|TRBJ2-7|.
TGTGCCAGCAGTTTAGGGGAGCCCTACGAGCAGTACTTC
CASSLGEPYEQYF
>.|TRBV5-6|TRBJ1-1|.
TGTGCCAGCAGCGCGGAGATGAACCAGAACACTGAAGCTTTCTTT
CASSAEMNQNTEAFF
>few|TRBV6-5|TRBJ1-5|.
TGTGCCAGCAGTTCCAGGGATCAGCCCCAGCATTTT
CASSSRDQPQHF
>.|TRBV30|TRBJ2-5|TRBD1
TGTGCCTGGAAGACAGGGCCCAGGAAGACCCAGTACTTC
CAWKTGPRKTQYF
>.|TRBV29-1|TRBJ2-3|.
TGCAGCGTTGTGGGAGCGGAGGTCACAGATACGCAGTATTTT
CSVVGAEVTDTQYF
>.|TRBV11-2|TRBJ1-2|TRBD1
TGTGCCAGCAGCTTAGAGTGGACAGGGGATGGCTACACCTTC
CASSLEWTGDGYTF